The text below deals with one T cell receptor beta chain. This clonotype was found a few times. No cognate antigen has been identified for it. No base qualities exist here, and no much larger clone lies one base off it. Receptors were amplified or captured by 5' RACE. TCRdb names Illumina MiSeq as the instrument used. Through fastp at Q25 and MiXCR, TCRdb rebuilt clones from the public reads, retaining in-frame beta chains. Here each entry gathers all rows of one CDR3 protein and keeps the most common genes and DNA. The sample table shows about 38,000 distinct CDR3 sequences, and about 8.9% are seen once. In total, the top ten clones hold around 3% of the sample. The data are from a study of chronic HIV infection and antiretroviral therapy (dated by TCRdb to 2014 to 2015). Sequences SQVTM (CDR1) and ANQGSEA (CDR2) are obtained from the germline V gene. The CDR3 covers 14 residues, taking in both the cysteine and the phenylalanine. The DNA shown is the 42-base CDR3, in frame from base 1. V has 6 bases trimmed and J has 0 bases trimmed; junction bases matching no gene number 4.

Sequencing was carried out using peripheral blood. The chain joins TRBV29-1 to TRBJ1-3; TRBD1 aligns with 8 central bases. The TCR comes from an adult who had HIV and had not received antiretroviral therapy, or was an uninfected healthy control (not recorded which). The DNA sequence is as follows: TGCAGCGTGAGAACAGGGGGCTCTGGAAACACCATATATTTT. Translated, it gives CSVRTGGSGNTIYF.